The entry below describes one T cell receptor (beta chain). Its antigen remains unknown. This entry comes from a study of T cells in localized non-small cell lung cancer. Here immunoSEQ multiplex PCR was the method, and the copy in TCRdb shows in-frame clones only, minus some. Among tens of thousands of clones, about 86% were seen once, and the ten largest hold about 6.4%. V dropped 0 bases and J dropped 5 bases, with 16 bases sitting between them. Looked up from germline, CDR1 is SEHNR and CDR2 is FQNEAQ (reference sequence). The CDR3 length is 16 residues. Study-wide results and limits: Uninvolved neighboring lung showed the greatest T cell clonality, exceeding tumor. Because sequencing included only one region (of the tumor), heterogeneity remains possible. Turning up in adjacent lung were a median around 50 of the top 100 tumor clones.

The specimen comprised peripheral blood, sampled before any cancer treatment. This clonotype originated in a man aged 35-69 years with stage I lung adenocarcinoma. The chain carries TRBV7-9 and TRBJ1-2, with D possibly matching TRBD1 (6 bases). CDR3 DNA: TGTGCCAGCAGCTTAGCGCGCGGGGGGCGCGGGTATGGCTACACCTTC. Its protein is CASSLARGGRGYGYTF.